Below, 27 T cell receptor beta chains from the same sample are listed, as sequenced in a study of vaccination and CD4 T cells after COVID-19. The antigens for these receptors are not known. The assay that was used to sequence DNA from cultured CD4+ T cells was the Oncomine TCR Beta short-read assay. MiXCR, applied by TCRdb to the PCR reads, yields one record per CDR3 protein. The sample holds fewer than 30,000 distinct CDR3 sequences, 28% seen once. Time point specified: late sampling 161 to 241 days after vaccination in a few convalescent patients. Treatment defined: 10-day PBMC culture with coronavirus spike peptide pools or control peptides (ViraFEST assay). The starting material was CD4+ T cells from blood, cultured in vitro, obtained about 7 months after SARS-CoV-2 vaccination. These receptors all stem from a human donor who had recovered from COVID-19.

The chain carries TRBV5-1 and TRBJ1-6; D gene uncertain. Germline V gives CDR1 SGHRS, CDR2 YFSETQ. The CDR3 runs to 12 residues. Trimming stripped 4 bases from V and 11 bases from J, with 10 bases between. As DNA, the CDR3 is TGCGCCAGCAGCATAGGGAGACCACCCCTCCACTTT. Protein sequence: CASSIGRPPLHF.

The chain joins TRBV7-2 to TRBJ2-3, with a tentative D call TRBD2 (6 bases). Trimming removed 7 bases at V and 0 bases at J, with 14 bases between. CDR1 is SGHTA and CDR2 is FQGNSA in the germline V gene. The CDR3 consists of 15 residues. CDR3 residues: CASTNSGLSTDTQYF. For the CDR3, the DNA is TGTGCCAGCACAAATAGCGGCCTTAGCACAGATACGCAGTATTTT.

This clonotype was picked up a small number of times. The V call is TRBV10-3, the J call TRBJ2-5; 7 bases agree with TRBD2. With V trimmed by 6 bases and J by 3 bases, 7 bases remained unmatched. The CDR3 totals 14 residues. CDR1 is ENHRY and CDR2 is SYGVKD in the germline V gene. The CDR3 DNA reads TGTGCCATCAGACAAGCTAGCGGAGAAGAGACCCAGTACTTC. Translated, it gives CAIRQASGEETQYF.

The chain recombines TRBV7-2 with TRBJ2-2; no clear D. The CDR3 has 16 amino acids. Trimming shortened V by 1 base and J by 0 bases, and 9 bases separated the two germline ends. The V gene's germline CDR1 is SGHTA and CDR2 FQGNSA. The CDR3 here is CASSLVGRTNTGELFF. CDR3 nucleotides: TGTGCCAGCAGCTTAGTAGGGCGGACGAACACCGGGGAGCTGTTTTTT.

This clonotype was counted a few times. The chain combines TRBV10-3 with TRBJ2-3, with D uncertain. Germline CDR1 reads ENHRY; CDR2 reads SYGVKD. The V and J ends lost 4 bases and 5 bases respectively, with 7 bases between them. This CDR3 spans 12 amino acids. DNA for the CDR3: TGTGCCATCAGTGCAGCAATAGATACGCAGTATTTT. It specifies CAISAAIDTQYF.

With regard to this clonotype: One end of the junction does not line up with germline, which may come from a read error. The V gene is TRBV6-1, the J gene TRBJ2-5; D possibly matches TRBD1 or TRBD2 (6 bases each). CDR3 length: 13 amino acids. Germline V gene lookup returns CDR1 MNHNS and CDR2 SASEGT. DNA of the CDR3: TGTGCCATCAGTGGAGAGGCAGGGGAGGTCCAGTACTTC. It translates to CAISGEAGEVQYF.

There are a few counts of this clonotype. The CDR3 loop is CSARSLEAKNIQYF. Written as DNA, the CDR3 is TGCAGTGCTAGGAGTCTCGAGGCCAAAAACATTCAGTACTTC. The chain recombines TRBV20-1 with TRBJ2-4; D unresolved. The germline CDR1 and CDR2 sequences are DFQATT and SNEGSKA (reference sequence). This CDR3 contains 14 residues. V was clipped by 3 bases and J by 1 base, with 10 bases between them.

V and J are TRBV24-1 and TRBJ2-3; D uncertain. In germline, CDR1 is KGHDR, CDR2 SFDVKD. This CDR3 is 11 amino acids long. Trimming took 5 bases from V and 3 from J, leaving 2 bases between them. CDR3 bases: TGTGCCACCAGTGTAACAGATACGCAGTATTTT. Protein product: CATSVTDTQYF.

This clonotype turned up a few times. The chain carries TRBV20-1 and TRBJ1-2; D ambiguous. V was shortened by 0 bases and J by 6 bases, with 11 bases between the two germline ends. Germline V gene lookup returns CDR1 DFQATT and CDR2 SNEGSKA (reference sequence). CDR3 length: 13 residues. The CDR3: CSARDSTRDGYTF. The DNA for the CDR3 is TGCAGTGCTAGAGATAGCACACGAGATGGCTACACCTTC.

A few counts support this clonotype. This sequence joins TRBV10-3 and TRBJ1-2, with 10 bases matching TRBD1. The junction had 6 bases not matched to a gene; V was cut back by 8 bases and J by 6 bases. There are 13 residues in the CDR3. Germline CDR1 reads ENHRY; CDR2 reads SYGVKD. CDR3 DNA: TGTGCCATCTGGGACAGGGGATTCGATGGCTACACCTTC. Its protein is CAIWDRGFDGYTF.

V usage is TRBV2 and J usage is TRBJ2-7; D gene uncertain. CDR3 length: 13 residues. V lost 7 bases, J lost 3 bases, and 13 bases lay in between. Germline V gene sequence: CDR1 SNHLY, CDR2 FYNNEI. The CDR3 region has the DNA TGTGCCAGCATGTTTGGCGGAGACTACGAGCAGTACTTC. This codes for CASMFGGDYEQYF.

The chain uses TRBV7-2 and TRBJ2-5; TRBD1 aligns across 7 bases. The length of the CDR3 is 14 residues. Trimming removed 5 bases from V and 2 bases from J; junction bases left unmatched: 5. Germline loops: CDR1 SGHTA, CDR2 FQGNSA. In DNA form, the CDR3 reads TGTGCCAGCAGCCGCCGGGACAGACAAGAGACCCAGTACTTC. This gives the protein CASSRRDRQETQYF. Combining the CDR3 with reference TRBV7-2 and TRBJ2-5 gives the whole variable domain GAGVSQSPSNKVTEKGKDVELRCDPISGHTALYWYRQSLGQGLEFLIYFQGNSAPDKSGLPSDRFSAERTGGSVSTLTIQRTQQEDSAVYLCASSRRDRQETQYFGPGTRLLVL.

This clonotype was seen more than once but under ten times. The rearrangement uses TRBV7-9 and TRBJ1-1, with 8 bases aligning to TRBD1. Germline assignment: CDR1 SEHNR and CDR2 FQNEAQ (reference sequence). V dropped 5 bases and J dropped 3; count of bases not matched to a gene: 14. The CDR3 runs to 17 residues. CDR3 region: CASSAIQGAKEYTEAFF. The CDR3 DNA is TGTGCCAGCAGCGCGATTCAGGGGGCGAAGGAGTACACTGAAGCTTTCTTT.

The chain has TRBV28 and TRBJ1-2; 9 bases are shared with TRBD1. The CDR3 covers 16 residues. V lost 6 bases, J lost 6 bases, and 14 bases stayed unmatched. CDR1 and CDR2 (germline): MDHEN, SYDVKM. The CDR3 is CASSPGDRVLSHGYTF. DNA for the CDR3: TGTGCCAGCAGCCCTGGGGACAGGGTTCTTTCACATGGCTACACCTTC.

This clonotype has a handful of counts. The J gene is TRBJ2-2, the V gene TRBV20-1; 10 positions match TRBD2. The V and J ends lost 0 bases and 3 bases, in that order; junction bases with no gene match: 7. The CDR3 covers 17 residues. Per germline, CDR1 DFQATT and CDR2 SNEGSKA (reference sequence). The CDR3 loop reads CSARDSGRVLHTGELFF. In nucleotides, the CDR3 is TGCAGTGCTAGAGACAGCGGGAGGGTATTACACACCGGGGAGCTGTTTTTT.

This clonotype was seen more than once but under ten times. The CDR3 loop reads CASTPDRFNQPQHF. The CDR3, as DNA: TGTGCCAGCACCCCCGACAGGTTCAATCAGCCCCAGCATTTT. The gene calls are TRBV12-3 or TRBV12-4 and TRBJ1-5, with D perhaps TRBD1 (6 bases). The CDR3 contains 14 residues. V was shortened by 7 bases and J by 3 bases, with 13 bases between the two germline ends.

V usage is TRBV27 and J usage is TRBJ2-2, with 8 bases that match TRBD2. With 2 bases clipped from V and 6 bases from J, the junction kept 5 bases outside the gene matches. Germline values: CDR1 MNHEY, CDR2 SMNVEV (reference sequence). This CDR3 is 15 amino acids long. The CDR3 nucleotides are TGTGCCAGCAGTTTAGTAGGGACTAGATCCGGGGAGCTGTTTTTT. It encodes CASSLVGTRSGELFF.

The rearrangement links TRBV6-2 or TRBV6-3 to TRBJ1-1; 9 bases agree with TRBD1. Looked up from germline, CDR1 is MNHEY and CDR2 is SVGEGT. This CDR3 has 14 residues. J lost 0 bases, V lost 6 bases, and 2 bases had no gene match. The CDR3 loop is CASRRTGVNTEAFF. CDR3 DNA sequence: TGTGCCAGCAGGAGGACAGGGGTGAACACTGAAGCTTTCTTT.

The chain employs TRBV20-1 and TRBJ2-7; the match to TRBD2 covers 8 bases. The germline gives CDR1 DFQATT, CDR2 SNEGSKA (reference sequence). J was trimmed by 2 bases and V by 0 bases; bases with no gene match: 9. The CDR3 spans 16 residues. CDR3 sequence: CSARDFTSGSPYEQYF. Written as DNA, the CDR3 is TGCAGTGCTAGAGATTTTACGAGCGGGAGCCCCTACGAGCAGTACTTC.

V and J are TRBV5-4 and TRBJ2-7; TRBD1 might be the D (5 bases). In germline, CDR1 is SGHNT, CDR2 YYREEE (reference sequence). The CDR3 spans 16 residues. Trimming took off 3 bases at V and 2 bases at J, with 18 bases between the two ends. This CDR3 is CASSSHQGLLAYEQYF. In DNA form, the CDR3 reads TGTGCCAGCAGCTCGCACCAGGGTCTCCTGGCCTACGAGCAGTACTTC.

The chain joins TRBV28 to TRBJ2-7; 8 bases are shared with TRBD1. In germline, CDR1 is MDHEN, CDR2 SYDVKM. Trimming cost V 7 bases and J 6 bases; bases outside gene matches: 11. The CDR3 extends over 14 amino acids. The CDR3 DNA is TGTGCCAGCAATTCCCCCGGGACAGGAGTCGAGCAGTACTTC. This translates into CASNSPGTGVEQYF. The entire variable domain, with the rest obtained from reference TRBV28 and TRBJ2-7, is as follows: DVKVTQSSRYLVKRTGEKVFLECVQDMDHENMFWYRQDPGLGLRLIYFSYDVKMKEKGDIPEGYSVSREKKERFSLILESASTNQTSMYLCASNSPGTGVEQYFGPGTRLTVT.

The genes are TRBV6-1 and TRBJ2-3; TRBD1 agrees at 12 bases. CDR1 and CDR2 from the germline V gene are MNHNS and SASEGT. V was clipped by 6 bases and J by 7 bases; unmatched bases: 8. This CDR3 spans 15 amino acids. CDR3: CASSPGQGARYTQYF. CDR3 in DNA: TGTGCCAGCAGCCCGGGACAGGGGGCGCGATATACGCAGTATTTT.

The chain is built from TRBV18 and TRBJ2-3; D is undetermined. Germline assignment: CDR1 KGHSH and CDR2 LQKENI. Trimming took off 3 bases at V and 5 bases at J, with 6 bases between the two ends. This CDR3 contains 12 residues. CDR3 region: CASSPRIDTQYF. CDR3 in DNA: TGTGCCAGCTCACCGAGGATAGATACGCAGTATTTT. Drawing the rest from reference TRBV18 and TRBJ2-3, the complete variable domain is NAGVMQNPRHLVRRRGQEARLRCSPMKGHSHVYWYRQLPEEGLKFMVYLQKENIIDESGMPKERFSAEFPKEGPSILRIQQVVRGDSAAYFCASSPRIDTQYFGPGTRLTVL.

In DNA form, the CDR3 reads TGTGCCAGCACCCAGGGGAATGAGCAGTTCTTC. Its protein product is CASTQGNEQFF. The chain carries TRBV6-1 and TRBJ2-1; D possibly corresponds to TRBD1 (6 bases). There are 11 residues in the CDR3. The ends were cut back, 7 bases at V and 7 bases at J, with 8 bases in the middle. Germline values: CDR1 MNHNS, CDR2 SASEGT.

This clonotype showed up just a few times. The rearrangement joins TRBV7-8 to TRBJ2-3; 11 bases are shared with TRBD2. Per germline, CDR1 SGHVS and CDR2 FQNEAQ. J was trimmed by 3 bases and V by 5 bases; bases with no gene match: 13. The CDR3 is 18 amino acids. DNA for the CDR3: TGTGCCAGCAGCCGCGCCGAACACATAGCGGGAGGGACAGATACGCAGTATTTT. This encodes CASSRAEHIAGGTDTQYF.

The chain recombines TRBV7-9 with TRBJ2-1; D unresolved. Germline V gene lookup returns CDR1 SEHNR and CDR2 FQNEAQ (reference sequence). This CDR3 contains 13 residues. Trimming took 2 bases from V and 4 from J, leaving 6 bases between them. The CDR3 nucleotides read TGTGCCAGCAGCTTACAAGGGTACAATGAGCAGTTCTTC. This codes for CASSLQGYNEQFF.

This clonotype was seen only a few times. The chain is built from TRBV20-1 and TRBJ1-1, with TRBD1 matching 7 bases. There are 15 residues in the CDR3. Germline CDR1 and CDR2: DFQATT and SNEGSKA (reference sequence). J was trimmed by 5 bases and V by 1 base; bases with no gene match: 10. The CDR3 region has the DNA TGCAGTGCTAGAGTGATTGGAGGGGGCGGGACTGAAGCTTTCTTT. The encoded protein is CSARVIGGGGTEAFF.